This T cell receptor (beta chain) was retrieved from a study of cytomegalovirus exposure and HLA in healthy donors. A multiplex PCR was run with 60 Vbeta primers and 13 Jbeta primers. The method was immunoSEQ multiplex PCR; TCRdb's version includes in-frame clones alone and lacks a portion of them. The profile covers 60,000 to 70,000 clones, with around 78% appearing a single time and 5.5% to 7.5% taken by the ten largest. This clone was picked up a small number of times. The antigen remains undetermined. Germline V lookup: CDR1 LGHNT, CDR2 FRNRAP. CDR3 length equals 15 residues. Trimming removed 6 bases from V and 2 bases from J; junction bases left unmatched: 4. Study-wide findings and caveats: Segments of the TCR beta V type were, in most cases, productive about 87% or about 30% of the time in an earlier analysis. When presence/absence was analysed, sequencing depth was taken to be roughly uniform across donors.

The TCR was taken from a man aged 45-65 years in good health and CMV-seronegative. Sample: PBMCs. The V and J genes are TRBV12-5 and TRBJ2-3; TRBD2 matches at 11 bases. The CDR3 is CASGQLAGDTDTQYF. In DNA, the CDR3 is TGTGCTAGTGGCCAACTAGCGGGGGACACAGATACGCAGTATTTT.